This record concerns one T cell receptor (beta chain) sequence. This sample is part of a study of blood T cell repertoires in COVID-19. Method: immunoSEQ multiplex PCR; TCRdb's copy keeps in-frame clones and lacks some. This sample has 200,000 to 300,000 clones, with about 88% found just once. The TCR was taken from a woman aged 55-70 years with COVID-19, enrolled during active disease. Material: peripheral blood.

CDR3 residues: CASSYGRDLVKYF. Here the CDR3 DNA reads TGTGCCAGCAGTTACGGGAGGGATTTAGTGAAGTACTTC. The chain links TRBV6-2 or TRBV6-3 to TRBJ2-7; 7 bases fit TRBD2. Germline V gene lookup returns CDR1 MNHEY and CDR2 SVGEGT. The length of the CDR3 is 13 residues. The J segment lost 11 bases and the V segment lost 2 bases, leaving 9 bases of the junction unmatched.